The 27 T cell receptor beta chains reported below all come from one sample, sequenced in a study of human T cells and chemical hapten exposure. Time point noted: patch test 1, 2 weeks after DPC sensitization. Stated treatment: therapeutic diphenylcyclopropenone sensitization with weekly scalp DPC. MiXCR, run by TCRdb on the RACE reads, gives a single entry per CDR3 protein. The table records about 120,000 distinct CDR3 sequences, roughly 13% of them present only once. This sample comprised whole blood, obtained in connection with sensitization to the hapten diphenylcyclopropenone (DPC). The receptors come from a man aged 18 to 30 with alopecia areata. Some clones in this sample may be carry-over from other donors' samples.

This clonotype turned up a few times. This chain uses TRBV28 with TRBJ2-7, with D unclear. In germline, CDR1 is MDHEN, CDR2 SYDVKM. This CDR3 contains 12 residues. V shed 3 bases and J shed 5 bases, with 8 bases lying between them. In DNA form, the CDR3 reads TGTGCCAGCAGTTTTGCGTGGAACGAGCAGTACTTC. Translation gives CASSFAWNEQYF.

This sequence joins TRBV11-2 and TRBJ2-7; 8 bases agree with TRBD1. The CDR3 runs to 15 residues. Germline lookup yields CDR1 SGHAT and CDR2 FQNNGV. V shed 5 bases, J shed 1 base, and the junction held 7 bases outside the gene matches. The CDR3 nucleotides are TGTGCCAGCAGCCCAACGGACAGGGCTTCCTACGAGCAGTACTTC. Amino acid sequence: CASSPTDRASYEQYF.

This clonotype has a handful of counts. The rearrangement uses TRBV6-1 and TRBJ2-5; D possibly corresponds to TRBD2 (6 bases). Trimming left V 4 bases short and J 1 base short, with 13 bases between. Germline CDR1 reads MNHNS; CDR2 reads SASEGT. CDR3 length: 15 residues. CDR3: CASSGRGTTQETQYF. CDR3 nucleotides: TGTGCCAGCAGTGGGAGGGGAACAACCCAAGAGACCCAGTACTTC.

The chain carries TRBV7-2 and TRBJ1-2; D remains ambiguous. This CDR3 region has 13 residues. Germline loops: CDR1 SGHTA, CDR2 FQGNSA. V was cut by 3 bases and J by 6 bases, with 11 bases left in between. The CDR3 nucleotides read TGTGCCAGCAGCTTCCGGGGATCACATGGCTACACCTTC. It codes for CASSFRGSHGYTF.

The chain combines TRBV11-2 with TRBJ1-1, with D possibly being TRBD1 (5 bases). The CDR3 extends over 14 amino acids. The ends were cut back, 4 bases at V and 5 bases at J, with 14 bases in the middle. Germline V CDR1 and CDR2: SGHAT, FQNNGV. The CDR3 spells CASSWGPPLTEAFF. CDR3 DNA: TGTGCCAGCAGCTGGGGACCCCCTCTAACTGAAGCTTTCTTT.

The rearrangement joins TRBV6-2 or TRBV6-3 to TRBJ2-5; D unresolved. The CDR3 has 13 amino acids. CDR1 and CDR2 from the germline V gene are MNHEY and SVGEGT. Trimming removed 6 bases from V and 0 bases from J, with 8 bases in between. The CDR3 sequence: CASSSFHQETQYF. The CDR3 DNA is TGTGCCAGCAGCTCGTTTCACCAAGAGACCCAGTACTTC.

This clonotype was seen just once. The V call is TRBV19, the J call TRBJ2-1; perhaps TRBD2 as D (5 bases). V lost 7 bases and J 7 bases, leaving 17 bases between the germline ends. This CDR3 is 14 amino acids long. CDR1 and CDR2 (germline): LNHDA, SQIVND (reference sequence). In DNA, the CDR3 is TGTGCCAGTACCTCCGGGATGAATAGGAATGAGCAGTTCTTC. Its translation is CASTSGMNRNEQFF.

The chain recombines TRBV5-6 with TRBJ2-2, with no clear D. Germline values: CDR1 SGHDT, CDR2 YYEEEE. There are 14 residues in the CDR3. The germline V and J ends were trimmed by 2 bases and 9 bases, with 14 bases remaining between them. The CDR3 DNA reads TGTGCCAGCAGCTTCCGGCGGCTGAACCGGGAGCTGTTTTTT. Protein sequence: CASSFRRLNRELFF. The full variable domain, completed using reference TRBV5-6 and TRBJ2-2, is DAGVTQSPTHLIKTRGQQVTLRCSPKSGHDTVSWYQQALGQGPQFIFQYYEEEERQRGNFPDRFSGHQFPNYSSELNVNALLLGDSALYLCASSFRRLNRELFFGEGSRLTVL.

This clonotype has just a few counts. The chain joins TRBV15 to TRBJ2-2; D gene uncertain. The CDR3 is made up of 14 amino acids. CDR1 and CDR2 from the germline V gene are LNHNV and YYDKDF (reference sequence). Trimming took off 0 bases at V and 1 base at J, with 3 bases between the two ends. Here the CDR3 DNA reads TGTGCCACCAGCAGAGATAAGAACACCGGGGAGCTGTTTTTT. Translating gives CATSRDKNTGELFF. The variable domain in full, completed from reference TRBV15 and TRBJ2-2, reads DAMVIQNPRYQVTQFGKPVTLSCSQTLNHNVMYWYQQKSSQAPKLLFHYYDKDFNNEADTPDNFQSRRPNTSFCFLDIRSPGLGDTAMYLCATSRDKNTGELFFGEGSRLTVL.

This clonotype was found a few times. This chain connects TRBV6-2 or TRBV6-3 to TRBJ2-1; D tentatively fits TRBD1 or TRBD2 (5 bases each). Trimming stripped 2 bases from V and 14 bases from J, with 10 bases between. Germline V gives CDR1 MNHEY, CDR2 SVGEGT. The CDR3 contains 11 residues. CDR3 amino acids: CASSYRGMKFF. Written as DNA, the CDR3 is TGTGCCAGCAGTTACCGGGGCATGAAGTTCTTC.

The chain combines TRBV19 with TRBJ2-5, with 9 bases aligning to TRBD2. Germline trimming cut 3 bases from V and 2 bases from J; bases unmatched to any gene: 4. The CDR3 is made up of 15 amino acids. Germline-derived CDR1 and CDR2 are LNHDA and SQIVND (reference sequence). The CDR3 loop is CASSIATSGQETQYF. In DNA, the CDR3 is TGTGCCAGTAGTATCGCGACTAGCGGTCAAGAGACCCAGTACTTC.

The rearrangement links TRBV27 to TRBJ2-2, with a weak D call TRBD1 (5 bases). V was shortened by 5 bases and J by 5 bases, with 12 bases between the two germline ends. Germline V CDR1 and CDR2: MNHEY, SMNVEV (reference sequence). The CDR3 spans 14 residues. The CDR3 nucleotides read TGTGCCAGCAGTACCCCGCAGGGAACCGGGGAGCTGTTTTTT. As protein: CASSTPQGTGELFF.

The V and J genes are TRBV3-1 and TRBJ2-5; unclear D gene. The CDR3 has 15 residues. Germline CDR1 LGHDT, CDR2 YNNKEL (reference sequence). Trimming shortened V by 1 base and J by 5 bases, and 14 bases separated the two germline ends. CDR3 nucleotide sequence: TGTGCCAGCAGCCAAGTTGTCGGGTATGGGGAGACCCAGTACTTC. It translates to CASSQVVGYGETQYF.

This clonotype was picked up a small number of times. The V call is TRBV6-6, the J call TRBJ2-1; D is perhaps TRBD1 or TRBD2 (7 bases each). V was pared by 6 bases and J by 0 bases, with 12 bases between. Germline assignment: CDR1 MNHNY and CDR2 SVGAGI (reference sequence). The CDR3 sequence is 15 residues long. The CDR3: CASSQGGRSYNEQFF. In DNA form, the CDR3 reads TGTGCCAGCAGCCAGGGGGGGCGCTCCTACAATGAGCAGTTCTTC.

V usage is TRBV9 and J usage is TRBJ2-5, with TRBD2 matching 10 bases. Trimming cost V 0 bases and J 3 bases; bases outside gene matches: 5. Germline V gene lookup returns CDR1 SGDLS and CDR2 YYNGEE. The CDR3 is 16 amino acids. In DNA form, the CDR3 reads TGTGCCAGCAGCGTAGGATCTAGCGGGGGCAAAGAGACCCAGTACTTC. The encoded protein is CASSVGSSGGKETQYF.

The chain recombines TRBV29-1 with TRBJ2-1; tentatively, D is TRBD1 (6 bases). CDR3 length: 14 residues. Trimming took 4 bases from V and 3 from J, leaving 13 bases between them. Per germline, CDR1 SQVTM and CDR2 ANQGSEA. DNA of the CDR3: TGCAGCGTTGTTGGGGGCCGGGGCTACAATGAGCAGTTCTTC. It specifies CSVVGGRGYNEQFF.

This clonotype turned up a few times. The germline gene is not matched at one end of the junction; a read error may be the cause. The chain employs TRBV10-2 and TRBJ2-1, with a weak D call TRBD1 (6 bases). Germline V gene data show CDR1 as WSHSY and CDR2 as SAAADI. CDR3 length equals 15 residues. CDR3 residues: CASSPSGDPYDEQFF. The DNA of the CDR3 is TGCGCCAGCTCGCCCTCAGGGGACCCCTACGATGAGCAGTTCTTC.

This clonotype was counted many times. This chain links TRBV7-9 with TRBJ1-6; weak D call: TRBD1 (5 bases). From germline, CDR1 is SEHNR and CDR2 FQNEAQ (reference sequence). V lost 5 bases, J lost 6 bases, and 11 bases lay in between. CDR3 length: 14 residues. This chain's CDR3 is CASSRRGTNSPLHF. CDR3 DNA: TGTGCCAGCAGCCGGAGGGGAACTAATTCACCCCTCCACTTT.

The CDR3 DNA sequence: TGTGCCAGCAGTCAAACTGGGACTGAAGCTTTCTTT. As protein: CASSQTGTEAFF. The gene calls are TRBV28 and TRBJ1-1; D remains ambiguous. V lost 5 bases and J 5 bases, leaving 9 bases between the germline ends. The germline CDR1 and CDR2 sequences are MDHEN and SYDVKM. CDR3 length equals 12 residues.

Only a few counts were recorded for this clonotype. The chain is built from TRBV11-2 and TRBJ1-2; TRBD1 aligns across 7 bases. V was clipped by 5 bases and J by 7 bases; unmatched bases: 10. In germline, CDR1 is SGHAT, CDR2 FQNNGV. The CDR3 has 14 residues. The CDR3 region has the DNA TGTGCCAGCAGCCCCGTTGCGGGGACAGCTGGCTACACCTTC. This sequence encodes CASSPVAGTAGYTF.

The chain combines TRBV7-8 with TRBJ1-1, with D unclear. Germline V gene data show CDR1 as SGHVS and CDR2 as FQNEAQ. The CDR3 totals 13 residues. Trimming removed 0 bases from V and 8 bases from J, with 10 bases in between. DNA of the CDR3: TGTGCCAGCAGCTTAGCTTTAGGACGGGAAGCTTTCTTT. This translates into CASSLALGREAFF.

This clonotype was seen many times. The genes are TRBV10-3 and TRBJ2-5; the D gene is possibly TRBD2 (6 bases). The CDR3 is 13 residues long. Germline-derived CDR1 and CDR2 are ENHRY and SYGVKD. Trimming removed 10 bases from V and 4 bases from J, with 16 bases in between. The CDR3 loop is CATRRDGGETQYF. The CDR3, as DNA: TGTGCCACCCGGCGGGATGGGGGAGAGACCCAGTACTTC.

The CDR3 nucleotides read TGTGCCAGCAGCTCCGGGGTCGACACAGATACGCAGTATTTT. Translation gives CASSSGVDTDTQYF. V and J are TRBV11-2 and TRBJ2-3; D perhaps matches TRBD2 (5 bases). This CDR3 has 14 amino acids. V was trimmed by 4 bases and J by 2 bases, leaving 10 bases between them. Germline V gene lookup returns CDR1 SGHAT and CDR2 FQNNGV.

This clonotype was detected ten times or more. The V and J genes are TRBV20-1 and TRBJ2-7, with D possibly being TRBD1 (6 bases). Germline assignment: CDR1 DFQATT and CDR2 SNEGSKA (reference sequence). This CDR3 contains 13 residues. Trimming pared 3 bases from V and 3 bases from J, leaving 12 bases between. This CDR3 reads CSARSTGNYEQYF. DNA of the CDR3: TGCAGTGCTAGGAGTACAGGGAACTACGAGCAGTACTTC.

This clonotype was found a few times. This sequence joins TRBV14 and TRBJ1-1; TRBD1 agrees at 9 bases. The CDR3 consists of 19 residues. The trim removed 0 bases at V and 4 bases at J, leaving 15 bases unmatched. From germline, CDR1 is SGHDN and CDR2 FVKESK. The CDR3 sequence: CASSQDPRDRVTLGTEAFF. The CDR3 DNA reads as TGTGCCAGCAGCCAAGATCCACGGGACAGGGTAACCTTGGGCACTGAAGCTTTCTTT.

The V gene is TRBV12-3 or TRBV12-4, the J gene TRBJ1-2; D is uncertain. The germline V and J ends were trimmed by 8 bases and 4 bases, with 14 bases remaining between them. The CDR3 sequence is 13 residues long. The chain's CDR3 is CASGQQRFYGYTF. The DNA of the CDR3 is TGTGCCAGCGGCCAACAGCGTTTCTATGGCTACACCTTC.

In its sample, this clonotype was seen many times. This sequence joins TRBV6-5 and TRBJ2-3, with 9 bases fitting TRBD2. Germline values: CDR1 MNHEY, CDR2 SVGAGI. Losses at the gene ends were 7 bases for V and 2 bases for J; bases not matched to a gene: 10. CDR3 length: 16 residues. CDR3 amino acids: CASKLGTSRNTDTQYF. The CDR3 DNA reads TGTGCCAGCAAACTAGGGACTAGCAGGAACACAGATACGCAGTATTTT.